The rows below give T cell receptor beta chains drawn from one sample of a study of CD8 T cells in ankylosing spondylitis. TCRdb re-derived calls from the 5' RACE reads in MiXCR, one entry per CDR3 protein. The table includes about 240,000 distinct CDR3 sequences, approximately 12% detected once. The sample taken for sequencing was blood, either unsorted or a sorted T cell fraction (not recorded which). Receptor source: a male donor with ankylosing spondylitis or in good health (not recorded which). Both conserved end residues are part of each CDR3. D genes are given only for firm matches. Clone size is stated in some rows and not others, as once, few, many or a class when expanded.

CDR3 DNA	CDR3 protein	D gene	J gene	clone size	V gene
TGCAGCGCGACCGGGGAGAGGGCCTACAATGAGCAGTTCTTC	CSATGERAYNEQFF	-	TRBJ2-1	many	TRBV29-1
TGCGCCAGCAGCTCGAGACAGGGGATCAATCACTACGAGCAGTACTTC	CASSSRQGINHYEQYF	TRBD1	TRBJ2-7	many	TRBV5-1
TGTGCCAGCAGCTTACCGGGGCAATACAATGAGCAGTTCTTC	CASSLPGQYNEQFF	-	TRBJ2-1	many	TRBV5-6
TGTGCCAGCAGTCAGACTTCTACTGAAGCTTTCTTT	CASSQTSTEAFF	-	TRBJ1-1	few	TRBV7-9
TGTGCCAGCAGCCCCTCCGGGATGGACACTGAAGCTTTCTTT	CASSPSGMDTEAFF	-	TRBJ1-1	many	TRBV12-3/TRBV12-4
TGTGCCAGCAGTTACGAGGTGGGTGAGCAGTTCTTC	CASSYEVGEQFF	-	TRBJ2-1	many	TRBV6-6
TGCAGTGCTCACATCAACAGGGGCACTGAAGCTTTCTTT	CSAHINRGTEAFF	TRBD1	TRBJ1-1	few	TRBV20-1
TGTGCCAGCAGCTTACAGGGGGGGCGCGGAACTAACTATGGCTACACCTTC	CASSLQGGRGTNYGYTF	TRBD1	TRBJ1-2	-	TRBV7-2
TGTGCCAGCTCACCAACGGGGTCAAATGAGCAGTTCTTC	CASSPTGSNEQFF	-	TRBJ2-1	few	TRBV18
TGCGCCAGCAGCTTGAGACAGGGGGCTTGGGAGACCCAGTACTTC	CASSLRQGAWETQYF	TRBD1	TRBJ2-5	many	TRBV5-1
TGCAGTGCTAGAGGCAGACTAGCGGGGGAGACAGATACGCAGTATTTT	CSARGRLAGETDTQYF	TRBD2	TRBJ2-3	many	TRBV20-1
TGTGCCAGCAGTGTGACAGGATATCCCCAAGAGACCCAGTACTTC	CASSVTGYPQETQYF	-	TRBJ2-5	few	TRBV6-1
TGTGCCACCCTACCCGGGGCGGGTTGGGGCACAGATACGCAGTATTTT	CATLPGAGWGTDTQYF	-	TRBJ2-3	few	TRBV6-1
TGCAGTGCTAGGAAAGTTCAGAACACCGGGGAGCTGTTTTTT	CSARKVQNTGELFF	-	TRBJ2-2	many	TRBV20-1
TGTGCCAGCAGCTTGCTCTTAGGACAGGGGGCGGGAACTGAAGCTTTCTTT	CASSLLLGQGAGTEAFF	TRBD1	TRBJ1-1	many	TRBV11-2
TGTGCCAGCAGTTTTTCCTGGCGGGCAGGCGATAAAGAGACCCAGTACTTC	CASSFSWRAGDKETQYF	-	TRBJ2-5	-	TRBV28
TGCGCCAGCAGCTTGGGCTTCGGGAGCGCCGAGCAGTACTTC	CASSLGFGSAEQYF	-	TRBJ2-7	many	TRBV5-1